The 28 T cell receptor beta chains below come from one sample, sequenced in a study of T cells in Graves' hyperthyroidism and ophthalmopathy. RNA transcripts gave rise to amplified TCR beta CDR3 regions. When the TCR CDR3 underwent first-round RT-PCR, the HTBI primer set was used. TCRdb independently ran MiXCR on the multiplex PCR reads; one entry per CDR3 protein. The sample consists of fewer than 600,000 distinct CDR3 sequences, approximately 14% of them appearing once. Sequenced material: blood. The receptor source for this set is a woman in her thirties or forties with Graves' hyperthyroidism.

V is TRBV19 and J is TRBJ2-3, with 8 bases aligning to TRBD1. CDR3 length: 15 residues. V lost 7 bases to trimming and J lost 1 base; unmatched junction nucleotides: 7. Germline lookup yields CDR1 LNHDA and CDR2 SQIVND (reference sequence). The CDR3 is CASKFRGLRTDTQYF. CDR3 nucleotide sequence: TGTGCCAGTAAATTCAGGGGGCTTCGCACAGATACGCAGTATTTT.

The sample holds a few counts of this clonotype. V is TRBV19 and J is TRBJ2-3; TRBD2 matches 7 bases. The CDR3 has 16 residues. The junction had 4 bases not matched to a gene; V was cut back by 1 base and J by 0 bases. Germline assignment: CDR1 LNHDA and CDR2 SQIVND (reference sequence). CDR3 sequence (DNA): TGTGCCAGTAGTATAGGGGCTAGCGGAAGCACAGATACGCAGTATTTT. Translated, it gives CASSIGASGSTDTQYF.

The table lists this clonotype with many counts. The V gene is TRBV6-1, the J gene TRBJ2-1, with 10 bases lining up with TRBD2. J was trimmed by 8 bases and V by 2 bases; bases with no gene match: 9. CDR3 length: 16 residues. In germline, CDR1 is MNHNS, CDR2 SASEGT. In DNA, the CDR3 is TGTGCCAGCAGTGAACGGGCTAGCGGGAGCTGGGATGAGCAGTTCTTC. As protein: CASSERASGSWDEQFF.

This clonotype was observed many times. The chain has TRBV18 and TRBJ1-1; 8 bases match TRBD1. Germline CDR1 and CDR2: KGHSH and LQKENI. The CDR3 is 15 amino acids. The trim removed 4 bases at V and 1 base at J, leaving 5 bases unmatched. For the CDR3, the DNA is TGTGCCAGCTCACTCGGACAGGGACCGAACACTGAAGCTTTCTTT. Protein product: CASSLGQGPNTEAFF.

The gene calls are TRBV6-2 or TRBV6-3 and TRBJ1-5, with D possibly being TRBD1 (5 bases). CDR3 length equals 13 residues. V gave up 10 bases and J gave up 1 base, with 11 bases separating them. Germline CDR1 is MNHEY and CDR2 is SVGEGT. The CDR3 here is CATVQGSNQPQHF. CDR3 sequence (DNA): TGTGCCACCGTGCAGGGAAGCAATCAGCCCCAGCATTTT.

The chain uses TRBV27 and TRBJ1-4; tentative D call: TRBD1 (5 bases). The germline V and J ends were trimmed by 3 bases and 4 bases, with 12 bases remaining between them. Germline V lookup: CDR1 MNHEY, CDR2 SMNVEV (reference sequence). This CDR3 has 15 residues. CDR3 nucleotide sequence: TGTGCCAGCAGTTTCGGAAGGGACCTTAATGAAAAACTGTTTTTT. It yields the protein CASSFGRDLNEKLFF.

The rearrangement joins TRBV5-1 to TRBJ1-2, with 8 bases fitting TRBD1. Germline values: CDR1 SGHRS, CDR2 YFSETQ. The junction had 10 bases not matched to a gene; V was cut back by 4 bases and J by 8 bases. The CDR3 runs to 14 residues. CDR3 amino acids: CASSSDRGVGGYTF. DNA for the CDR3: TGCGCCAGCAGCAGTGACAGGGGAGTGGGAGGCTACACCTTC.

This clonotype was detected many times. The J gene is TRBJ2-6, the V gene TRBV7-2; D unresolved. This CDR3 comprises 13 residues. In germline, CDR1 is SGHTA, CDR2 FQGNSA. V dropped 5 bases and J dropped 5 bases, with 7 bases sitting between them. The CDR3 here is CASSPSRANVLTF. The CDR3 nucleotides are TGTGCCAGCAGCCCCTCCAGGGCCAACGTCCTGACTTTC.

This clonotype was counted at least ten times. The rearrangement uses TRBV7-3 and TRBJ2-1, with 9 bases matching TRBD2. This CDR3 comprises 14 residues. V was clipped by 8 bases and J by 3 bases; unmatched bases: 5. Germline CDR1 SGHTA, CDR2 FQGTGA. CDR3 sequence: CASGLSGSYNEQFF. The CDR3 nucleotides are TGTGCCAGCGGACTTAGCGGGAGCTACAATGAGCAGTTCTTC.

This clonotype was counted a few times. The genes are TRBV7-9 and TRBJ2-3; D possibly uses TRBD1 or TRBD2 (6 bases each). Trimming stripped 5 bases from V and 3 bases from J, with 12 bases between. The germline CDR1 and CDR2 sequences are SEHNR and FQNEAQ (reference sequence). This CDR3 has 14 amino acids. CDR3 sequence: CASSDQGTTDTQYF. The CDR3 coding sequence is TGTGCCAGCAGCGACCAGGGGACTACAGATACGCAGTATTTT.

The V and J genes are TRBV29-1 and TRBJ2-1, with unresolved D. Germline CDR1 SQVTM, CDR2 ANQGSEA. The V end lost 6 bases, the J end lost 10 bases, and 13 bases lay between the germline ends. The CDR3 sequence is 11 residues long. The CDR3 DNA is TGCAGCGTGCCCCTCTTAGGGGAGCAGTTCTTC. This translates into CSVPLLGEQFF.

This rearrangement joins TRBV27 to TRBJ2-2; the match to TRBD1 covers 9 bases. This CDR3 is built from 15 residues. The trim removed 6 bases at V and 7 bases at J, leaving 9 bases unmatched. Germline V CDR1 and CDR2: MNHEY, SMNVEV (reference sequence). CDR3 region: CASSLTGGWDGELFF. The CDR3, as DNA: TGTGCCAGCAGCCTCACAGGGGGCTGGGACGGGGAGCTGTTTTTT.

This clonotype has ten or more counts. This sequence joins TRBV15 and TRBJ2-1, with D perhaps given as TRBD1 or TRBD2 (6 bases each). The V gene's germline CDR1 is LNHNV and CDR2 YYDKDF (reference sequence). V was shortened by 8 bases and J by 4 bases, with 21 bases between the two germline ends. There are 16 residues in the CDR3. CDR3 in DNA: TGTGCCACCTCTAGACGAGGGGGTCGGGGGTACAATGAGCAGTTCTTC. Its translation: CATSRRGGRGYNEQFF.

This clonotype was detected a few times. The chain links TRBV6-1 to TRBJ1-1; possibly TRBD1 for D (6 bases). The V and J ends lost 4 bases and 0 bases respectively, with 9 bases between them. The CDR3 runs 14 residues. Germline values: CDR1 MNHNS, CDR2 SASEGT. The CDR3 loop is CASSGRGLNTEAFF. The CDR3, as DNA: TGTGCCAGCAGTGGCAGGGGTCTGAACACTGAAGCTTTCTTT.

This clonotype was seen many times. The rearrangement uses TRBV28 and TRBJ2-5; D is ambiguous. The CDR3 has 14 amino acids. The V end lost 4 bases, the J end lost 1 base, and 10 bases lay between the germline ends. Germline CDR1 MDHEN, CDR2 SYDVKM. The CDR3 is CASSYNMGQETQYF. CDR3 DNA: TGTGCCAGCAGTTATAACATGGGCCAAGAGACCCAGTACTTC.

This clonotype was picked up a small number of times. This chain connects TRBV19 to TRBJ1-5; 8 bases map to TRBD1. J was trimmed by 7 bases and V by 7 bases; bases with no gene match: 6. Germline loops: CDR1 LNHDA, CDR2 SQIVND (reference sequence). There are 13 residues in the CDR3. The chain's CDR3 is CASTTGGWQPQHF. CDR3 coding DNA: TGTGCCAGTACCACAGGGGGATGGCAGCCCCAGCATTTT. The full variable domain, in which reference TRBV19 and TRBJ1-5 provide the parts outside the CDR3, is DGGITQSPKYLFRKEGQNVTLSCEQNLNHDAMYWYRQDPGQGLRLIYYSQIVNDFQKGDIAEGYSVSREKKESFPLTVTSAQKNPTAFYLCASTTGGWQPQHFGDGTRLSIL.

Of note for this clonotype: A much bigger clone sits one base away, suggesting this may be a read error. J is TRBJ2-5 and V is TRBV9, with 10 bases lining up with TRBD2. The germline gives CDR1 SGDLS, CDR2 YYNGEE. After removal of 7 bases from V and 4 bases from J, the junction contained 13 bases not matched to a gene. This CDR3 region has 16 residues. Here the CDR3 reads CASGARRLAGLETQYF. The CDR3 DNA sequence: TGTGCCAGCGGCGCGCGGAGACTAGCGGGTCTAGAGACCCAGTACTTC.

V and J are TRBV30 and TRBJ2-7; TRBD2 aligns across 8 bases. V shed 2 bases and J 1 base; nucleotides not matched to a gene: 7. Germline CDR1 GTSNPN, CDR2 SVGIG (reference sequence). The CDR3 runs 15 residues. The CDR3 region has the DNA TGTGCCTGGAGTCCACCGACTAGCGCGTCCTACGAGCAGTACTTC. This codes for CAWSPPTSASYEQYF.

This clonotype was seen just once. The chain links TRBV10-3 to TRBJ1-6; maybe TRBD1 (5 bases). The CDR3 loop spans 14 amino acids. V lost 4 bases to trimming and J lost 5 bases, with 9 bases between them. Germline lookup yields CDR1 ENHRY and CDR2 SYGVKD. CDR3 nucleotides: TGTGCCATCAGTGTTGGGGGGAATAATTCACCCCTCCACTTT. This encodes CAISVGGNNSPLHF.

This clonotype was seen ten or more times. This chain uses TRBV3-1 with TRBJ2-2; D remains ambiguous. Germline CDR1 reads LGHDT; CDR2 reads YNNKEL (reference sequence). The CDR3 spans 13 residues. V was trimmed by 6 bases and J by 5 bases, leaving 10 bases between them. The CDR3 sequence is CASRVRETGELFF. In DNA, the CDR3 is TGTGCCAGCAGGGTCCGCGAGACCGGGGAGCTGTTTTTT.

The rearrangement links TRBV20-1 to TRBJ1-1; perhaps TRBD1 as D (5 bases). This CDR3 has 13 amino acids. Germline CDR1 and CDR2: DFQATT and SNEGSKA (reference sequence). V lost 3 bases and J 1 base, leaving 9 bases between the germline ends. DNA of the CDR3: TGCAGTGCTAGCGGGACGGCGAACACTGAAGCTTTCTTT. This gives the protein CSASGTANTEAFF.

The table lists this clonotype with many counts. J is TRBJ2-7 and V is TRBV12-3 or TRBV12-4; perhaps TRBD1 as D (6 bases). This CDR3 region has 14 residues. The germline V and J ends were trimmed by 6 bases and 1 base, with 13 bases remaining between them. The DNA for the CDR3 is TGTGCCAGCAGCCCTACAGGGTTTTCCTACGAGCAGTACTTC. Translating it yields CASSPTGFSYEQYF.

This chain links TRBV4-2 with TRBJ2-3; TRBD1 agrees at 8 bases. CDR1 and CDR2 from the germline V gene are LGHNA and YNFKEQ. This CDR3 has 16 residues. The junction had 4 bases not matched to a gene; V was cut back by 1 base and J by 1 base. CDR3 nucleotide sequence: TGTGCCAGCAGCCAAGGGGAGACAGGGGGCACAGATACGCAGTATTTT. Protein product: CASSQGETGGTDTQYF.

This clonotype was detected many times. The J gene is TRBJ1-5, the V gene TRBV20-1; perhaps TRBD1 as D (6 bases). V lost 3 bases and J 2 bases, leaving 17 bases between the germline ends. The CDR3 totals 16 residues. Germline V gene data show CDR1 as DFQATT and CDR2 as SNEGSKA (reference sequence). For the CDR3, the DNA is TGCAGTGCTAGGGGACCGAGGGGGTTGGGCAATCAGCCCCAGCATTTT. The encoded protein is CSARGPRGLGNQPQHF.

In this sample, this clonotype turned up many times. The CDR3 loop reads CASSSTPSPGSGETQYF. DNA of the CDR3: TGTGCCAGCAGCTCAACCCCGTCCCCTGGGTCGGGGGAGACCCAGTACTTC. The chain joins TRBV5-5 to TRBJ2-5, with a tentative D call TRBD2 (5 bases). The CDR3 length is 17 residues. Germline V gene sequence: CDR1 SGHKS, CDR2 YYEKEE (reference sequence). V lost 3 bases and J lost 5, with 23 bases in between.

Regarding this clonotype: This may come from a read error, since a much larger clone is one base off. The chain couples TRBV28 to TRBJ2-7; D is unclear. Germline V gives CDR1 MDHEN, CDR2 SYDVKM. This CDR3 region has 12 residues. CDR3 amino acids: CASGAKSYGQYF. The DNA of the CDR3 is TGTGCCAGCGGTGCCAAATCCTACGGGCAGTACTTC.

Concerning this clonotype: A read error may be the cause here, since a much bigger clone is one base away. The CDR3 DNA reads as TGTGCCACCAGTGGTTTGATGGACAAGCAGTACTTC. Translated, it gives CATSGLMDKQYF. The chain carries TRBV24-1 and TRBJ2-7; tentatively, D is TRBD1 (5 bases). Germline CDR1 and CDR2: KGHDR and SFDVKD. The CDR3 consists of 12 residues.

The gene calls are TRBV10-3 and TRBJ2-2; D is unresolved. Germline V gene lookup returns CDR1 ENHRY and CDR2 SYGVKD. CDR3 length equals 15 residues. V was shortened by 4 bases and J by 3 bases, with 12 bases between the two germline ends. Here the CDR3 reads CAISGSQVDTGELFF. The CDR3 DNA follows: TGTGCCATCAGTGGGTCTCAGGTGGACACCGGGGAGCTGTTTTTT.